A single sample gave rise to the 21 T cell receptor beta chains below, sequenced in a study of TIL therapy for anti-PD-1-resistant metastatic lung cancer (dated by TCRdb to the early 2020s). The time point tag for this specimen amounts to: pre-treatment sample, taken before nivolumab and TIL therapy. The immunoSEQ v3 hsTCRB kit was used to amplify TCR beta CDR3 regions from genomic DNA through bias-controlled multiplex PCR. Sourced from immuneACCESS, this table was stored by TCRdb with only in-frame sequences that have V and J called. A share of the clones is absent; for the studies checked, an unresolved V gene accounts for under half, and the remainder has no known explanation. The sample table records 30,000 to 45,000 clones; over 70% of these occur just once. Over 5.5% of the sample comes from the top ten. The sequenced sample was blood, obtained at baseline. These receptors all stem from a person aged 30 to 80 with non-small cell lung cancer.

The CDR3 loop reads CASSKLKRVSGRREQYF. The CDR3 DNA reads as TGTGCCAGCAGCAAATTGAAACGGGTGAGCGGGAGAAGGGAGCAGTACTTC. The J gene is TRBJ2-7, the V gene TRBV21-1; whether TRBD2, the table's D call, matches the DNA was not checked. TRBV21-1 is marked as a pseudogene. The CDR3 extends over 17 amino acids.

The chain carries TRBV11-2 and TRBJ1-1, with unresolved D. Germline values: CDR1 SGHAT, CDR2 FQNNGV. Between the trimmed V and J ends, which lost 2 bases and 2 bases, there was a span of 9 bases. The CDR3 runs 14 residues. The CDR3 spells CASSLQRRNTEAFF. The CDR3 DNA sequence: TGTGCCAGCAGCTTACAACGGAGAAACACTGAAGCTTTCTTT.

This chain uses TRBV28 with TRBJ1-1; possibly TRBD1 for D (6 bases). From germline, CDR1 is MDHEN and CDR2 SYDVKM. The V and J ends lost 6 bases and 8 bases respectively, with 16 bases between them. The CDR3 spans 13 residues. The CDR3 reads CASSPNGGREAFF. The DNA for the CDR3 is TGTGCCAGCAGCCCAAATGGGGGCAGAGAAGCTTTCTTT.

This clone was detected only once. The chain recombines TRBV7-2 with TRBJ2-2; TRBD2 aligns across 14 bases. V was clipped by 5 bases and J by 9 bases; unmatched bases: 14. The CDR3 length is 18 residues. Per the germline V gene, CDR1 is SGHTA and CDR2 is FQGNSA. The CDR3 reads CASSRPRLAGGPIRELFF. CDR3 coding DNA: TGTGCCAGCAGCCGCCCCCGACTAGCGGGGGGGCCAATAAGGGAGCTGTTTTTT.

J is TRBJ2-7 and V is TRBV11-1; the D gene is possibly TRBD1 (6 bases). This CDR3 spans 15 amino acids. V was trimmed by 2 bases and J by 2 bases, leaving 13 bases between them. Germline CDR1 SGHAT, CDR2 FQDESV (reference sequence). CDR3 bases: TGTGCCAGCAGCTTAAGTCCAGGGGACACCTACGAGCAGTACTTC. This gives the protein CASSLSPGDTYEQYF. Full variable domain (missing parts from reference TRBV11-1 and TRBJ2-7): EAEVAQSPRYKITEKSQAVAFWCDPISGHATLYWYRQILGQGPELLVQFQDESVVDDSQLPKDRFSAERLKGVDSTLKIQPAELGDSAMYLCASSLSPGDTYEQYFGPGTRLTVT.

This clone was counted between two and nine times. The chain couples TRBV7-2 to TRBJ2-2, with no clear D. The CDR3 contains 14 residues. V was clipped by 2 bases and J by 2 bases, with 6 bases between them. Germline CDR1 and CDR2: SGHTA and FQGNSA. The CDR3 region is CASSLSPNTGELFF. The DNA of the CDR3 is TGTGCCAGCAGCTTATCCCCTAACACCGGGGAGCTGTTTTTT.

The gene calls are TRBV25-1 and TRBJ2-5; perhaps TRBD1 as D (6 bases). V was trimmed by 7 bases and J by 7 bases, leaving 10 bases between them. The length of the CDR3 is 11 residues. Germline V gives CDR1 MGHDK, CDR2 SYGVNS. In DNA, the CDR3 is TGTGCCAGCACAGGGGAGAGGACCCAGTACTTC. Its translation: CASTGERTQYF.

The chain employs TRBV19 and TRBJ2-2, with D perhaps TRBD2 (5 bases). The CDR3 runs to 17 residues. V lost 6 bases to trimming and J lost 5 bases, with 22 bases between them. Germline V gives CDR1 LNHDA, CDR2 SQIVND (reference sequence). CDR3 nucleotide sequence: TGTGCCAGTAGCCTTTGGACGGTCGGGGTAGAAACCGGGGAGCTGTTTTTT. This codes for CASSLWTVGVETGELFF.

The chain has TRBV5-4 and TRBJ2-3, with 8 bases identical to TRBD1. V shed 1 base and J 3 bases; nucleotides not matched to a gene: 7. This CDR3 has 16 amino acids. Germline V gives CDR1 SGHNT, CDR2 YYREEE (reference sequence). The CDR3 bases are TGTGCCAGCAGCTTGCAACTGGACAGGGCGACAGATACGCAGTATTTT. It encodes CASSLQLDRATDTQYF. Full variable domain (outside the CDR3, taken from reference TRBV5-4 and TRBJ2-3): ETGVTQSPTHLIKTRGQQVTLRCSSQSGHNTVSWYQQALGQGPQFIFQYYREEENGRGNFPPRFSGLQFPNYSSELNVNALELDDSALYLCASSLQLDRATDTQYFGPGTRLTVL.

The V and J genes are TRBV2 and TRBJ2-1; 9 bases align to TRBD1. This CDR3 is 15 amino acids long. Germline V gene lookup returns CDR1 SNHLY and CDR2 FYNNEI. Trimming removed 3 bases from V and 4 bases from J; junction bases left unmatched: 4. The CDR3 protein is CASSEDGTGYNEQFF. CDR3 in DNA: TGTGCCAGCAGTGAGGACGGGACAGGGTACAATGAGCAGTTCTTC.

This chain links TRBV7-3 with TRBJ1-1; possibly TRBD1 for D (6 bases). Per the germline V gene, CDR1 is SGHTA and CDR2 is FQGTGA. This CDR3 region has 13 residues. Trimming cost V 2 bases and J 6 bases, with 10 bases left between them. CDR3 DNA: TGTGCCAGCAGCTTATCAGGGGTCGCTGAAGCTTTCTTT. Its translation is CASSLSGVAEAFF.

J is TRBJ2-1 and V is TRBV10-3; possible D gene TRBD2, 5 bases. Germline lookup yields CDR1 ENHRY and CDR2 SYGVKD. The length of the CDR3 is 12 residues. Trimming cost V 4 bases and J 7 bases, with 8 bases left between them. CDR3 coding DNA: TGTGCCATCAGTGTGGAGGCAAATGAGCAGTTCTTC. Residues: CAISVEANEQFF.

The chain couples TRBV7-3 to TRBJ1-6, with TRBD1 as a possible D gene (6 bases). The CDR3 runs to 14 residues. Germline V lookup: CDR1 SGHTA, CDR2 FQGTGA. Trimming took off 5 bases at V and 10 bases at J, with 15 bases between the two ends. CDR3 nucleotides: TGTGCCAGCAGCCCGGGGGGGGCAGGGTCACCCCTCCACTTT. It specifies CASSPGGAGSPLHF.

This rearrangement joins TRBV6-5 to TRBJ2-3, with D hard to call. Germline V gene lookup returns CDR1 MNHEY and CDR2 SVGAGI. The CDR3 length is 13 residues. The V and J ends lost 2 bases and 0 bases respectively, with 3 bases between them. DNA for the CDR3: TGTGCCAGCAGTTACGATAGCACAGATACGCAGTATTTT. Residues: CASSYDSTDTQYF.

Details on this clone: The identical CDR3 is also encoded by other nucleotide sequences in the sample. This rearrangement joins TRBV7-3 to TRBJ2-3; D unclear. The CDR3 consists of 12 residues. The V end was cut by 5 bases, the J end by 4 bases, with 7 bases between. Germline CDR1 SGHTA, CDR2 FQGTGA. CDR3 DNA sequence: TGTGCCAGCAGCCTAGGCGCAGATACGCAGTATTTT. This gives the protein CASSLGADTQYF.

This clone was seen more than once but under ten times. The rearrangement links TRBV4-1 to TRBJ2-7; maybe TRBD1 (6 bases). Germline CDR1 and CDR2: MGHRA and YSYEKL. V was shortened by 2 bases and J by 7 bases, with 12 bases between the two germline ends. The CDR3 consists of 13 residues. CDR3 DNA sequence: TGCGCCAGCAGCCAAAACGACAGGTGGGAGCAGTACTTC. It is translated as CASSQNDRWEQYF.

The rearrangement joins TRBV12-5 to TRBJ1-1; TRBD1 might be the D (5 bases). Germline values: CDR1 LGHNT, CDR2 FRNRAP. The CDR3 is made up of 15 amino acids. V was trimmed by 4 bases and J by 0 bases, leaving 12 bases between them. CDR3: CASGSGDGLNTEAFF. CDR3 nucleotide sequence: TGTGCTAGTGGTTCGGGGGACGGCTTGAACACTGAAGCTTTCTTT.

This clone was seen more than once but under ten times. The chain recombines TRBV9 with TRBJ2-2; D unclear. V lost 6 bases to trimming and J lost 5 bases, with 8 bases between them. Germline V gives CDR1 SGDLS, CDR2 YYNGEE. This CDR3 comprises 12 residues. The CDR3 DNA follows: TGTGCCAGCAACGCGGATACCGGGGAGCTGTTTTTT. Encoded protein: CASNADTGELFF.

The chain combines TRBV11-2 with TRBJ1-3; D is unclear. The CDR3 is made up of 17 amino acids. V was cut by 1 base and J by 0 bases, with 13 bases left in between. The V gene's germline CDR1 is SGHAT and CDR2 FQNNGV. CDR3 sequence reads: CASSLGRTLSSGNTIYF. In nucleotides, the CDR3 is TGTGCCAGCAGCTTAGGTCGCACCCTGAGCTCTGGAAACACCATATATTTT.

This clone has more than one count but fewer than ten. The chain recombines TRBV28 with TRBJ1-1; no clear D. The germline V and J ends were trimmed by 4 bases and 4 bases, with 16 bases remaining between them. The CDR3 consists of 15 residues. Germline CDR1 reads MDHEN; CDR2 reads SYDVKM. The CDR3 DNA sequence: TGTGCCAGCAGTTCGACCCCCGGGTTAGGCACTGAAGCTTTCTTT. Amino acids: CASSSTPGLGTEAFF.

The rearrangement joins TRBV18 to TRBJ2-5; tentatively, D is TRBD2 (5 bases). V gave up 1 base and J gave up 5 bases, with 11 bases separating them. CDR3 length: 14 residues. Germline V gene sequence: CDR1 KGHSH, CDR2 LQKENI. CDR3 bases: TGTGCCAGCTCACCACTTGACTCGGGGGAGACCCAGTACTTC. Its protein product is CASSPLDSGETQYF. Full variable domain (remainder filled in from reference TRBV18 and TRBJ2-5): NAGVMQNPRHLVRRRGQEARLRCSPMKGHSHVYWYRQLPEEGLKFMVYLQKENIIDESGMPKERFSAEFPKEGPSILRIQQVVRGDSAAYFCASSPLDSGETQYFGPGTRLLVL.